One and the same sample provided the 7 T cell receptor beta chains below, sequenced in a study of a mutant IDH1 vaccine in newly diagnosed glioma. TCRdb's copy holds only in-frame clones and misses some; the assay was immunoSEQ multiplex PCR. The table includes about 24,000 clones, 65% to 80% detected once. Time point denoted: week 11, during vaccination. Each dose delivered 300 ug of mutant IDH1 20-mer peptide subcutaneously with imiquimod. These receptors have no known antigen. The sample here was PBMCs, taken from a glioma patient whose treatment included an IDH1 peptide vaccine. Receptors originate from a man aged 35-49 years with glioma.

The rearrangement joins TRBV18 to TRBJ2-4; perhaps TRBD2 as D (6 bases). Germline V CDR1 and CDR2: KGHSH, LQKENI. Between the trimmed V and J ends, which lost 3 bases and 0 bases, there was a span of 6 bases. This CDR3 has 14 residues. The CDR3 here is CASSPEGAKNIQYF. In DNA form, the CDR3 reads TGTGCCAGCTCACCGGAGGGAGCCAAAAACATTCAGTACTTC.

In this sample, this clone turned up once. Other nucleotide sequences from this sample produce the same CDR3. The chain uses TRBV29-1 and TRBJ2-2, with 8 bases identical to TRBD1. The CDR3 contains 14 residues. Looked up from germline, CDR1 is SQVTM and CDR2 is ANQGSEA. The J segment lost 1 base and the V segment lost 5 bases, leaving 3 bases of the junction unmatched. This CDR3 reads CSVRGQENTGELFF. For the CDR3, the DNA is TGCAGCGTTCGGGGACAGGAGAACACCGGGGAGCTGTTTTTT.

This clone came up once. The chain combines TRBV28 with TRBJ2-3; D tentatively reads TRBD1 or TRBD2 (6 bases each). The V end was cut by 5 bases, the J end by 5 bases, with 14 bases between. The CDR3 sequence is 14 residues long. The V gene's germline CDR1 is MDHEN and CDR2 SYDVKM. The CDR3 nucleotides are TGTGCCAGCAGTGGGGGGCATTCCAGAGATACGCAGTATTTT. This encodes CASSGGHSRDTQYF.

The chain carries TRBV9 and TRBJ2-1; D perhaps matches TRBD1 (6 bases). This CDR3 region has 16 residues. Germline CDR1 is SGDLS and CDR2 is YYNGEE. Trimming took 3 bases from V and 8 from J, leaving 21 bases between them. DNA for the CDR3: TGTGCCAGCAGCGAGAATCCGAGGGGGTTTCCGGATGAGCAGTTCTTC. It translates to CASSENPRGFPDEQFF.

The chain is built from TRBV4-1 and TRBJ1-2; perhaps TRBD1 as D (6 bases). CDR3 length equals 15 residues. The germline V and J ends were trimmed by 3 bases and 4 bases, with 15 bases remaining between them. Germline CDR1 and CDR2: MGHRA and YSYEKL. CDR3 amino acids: CASSQGGPNLYGYTF. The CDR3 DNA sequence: TGCGCCAGCAGCCAGGGGGGGCCGAACCTCTATGGCTACACCTTC.

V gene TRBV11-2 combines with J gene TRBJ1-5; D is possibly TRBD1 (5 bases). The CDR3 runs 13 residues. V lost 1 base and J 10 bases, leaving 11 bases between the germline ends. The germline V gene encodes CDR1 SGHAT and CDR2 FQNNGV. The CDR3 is CASSLGGARPQHF. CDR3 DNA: TGTGCCAGCAGCTTAGGTGGGGCCCGACCCCAGCATTTT.

CDR3 DNA: TGTGCCAGCAGTGAGATTTCCATATATTTT. Translated, it gives CASSEISIYF. This rearrangement joins TRBV6-1 to TRBJ1-3; D uncertain. Trimming pared 3 bases from V and 11 bases from J, leaving 5 bases between. There are 10 residues in the CDR3. Per germline, CDR1 MNHNS and CDR2 SASEGT.